The clone carrying this T cell receptor (beta chain) came up a few times. Its antigen is not identified. Other DNA sequences from this sample encode an identical CDR3 as well. Sequenced material consisted of expressed TCRB transcripts (all of the isolated RNA was reverse transcribed). This table comes from immunoSEQ multiplex PCR, and its TCRdb copy is limited to in-frame clones, with some not included. Of 810,000 or so clones in the sample, roughly 15% were seen once. Germline V gene sequence: CDR1 DFQATT, CDR2 SNEGSKA (reference sequence). CDR3 length: 11 amino acids. Trimming pared 3 bases from V and 7 bases from J, leaving 7 bases between. The data originate from a study of beta chain features in type 1 diabetes. Whole-study context: Cell yields, gender and age were similar in healthy donors and patients.

Study-wide results and limits: The cDNA sequencing approach could over-represent high-TCR-expressing cells. There were fewer insertions and more deletions at the VDJ junctions of type 1 diabetes patients. Naive, central memory and regulatory TCRB repertoires appeared more similar among patients than healthy donors.

The V gene is TRBV20-1, the J gene TRBJ2-1; no firm D call. This TCR was sampled from a woman aged 18-35 years in good health. The sequenced sample consisted of naive CD4+ T cells from blood. CDR3 loop: CSASPRNEQFF. The CDR3 bases are TGCAGTGCTAGTCCTAGGAATGAGCAGTTCTTC.